What follows is one T cell receptor (beta chain) and its context. Regions amplified from RNA transcripts were the TCR beta CDR3 regions. HTBI primers drove first-round RT-PCR of the TCR CDR3. TCRdb itself ran the multiplex PCR reads through MiXCR, one entry per CDR3 protein. Altogether hundreds of thousands of distinct CDR3 sequences are present, 35% to 45% being singletons, with the ten largest covering over 8%. This record comes from a study of T cells in Graves' hyperthyroidism and ophthalmopathy. Calling Graves' hyperthyroidism stable meant ophthalmopathy did not progress within 18 months. The CDR3 is 15 residues long. Germline CDR1 reads SGHVS; CDR2 reads FNYEAQ. The J segment lost 3 bases and the V segment lost 1 base, leaving 4 bases of the junction unmatched.

The sample comprised blood. V and J are TRBV7-6 and TRBJ2-7, with TRBD2 matching over 9 bases. The clonotype originates from a young man with Graves' hyperthyroidism. CDR3 in amino acids: CASSLDELAGYEQYF. The CDR3, as DNA: TGTGCCAGCAGCTTAGACGAACTAGCGGGCTACGAGCAGTACTTC.